This T cell receptor (beta chain) was found in a study of T cells in Graves' hyperthyroidism and ophthalmopathy. The patients, who ranged from 18 to 65 in age, presented with newly diagnosed hyperthyroidism lasting under 2 months. Amplification targeted TCR beta CDR3 regions from RNA transcripts. HTBI primers were employed in a first-round RT-PCR of the TCR CDR3. TCRdb passed the multiplex PCR reads through MiXCR, listing each CDR3 protein once. The sample shows under 550,000 distinct CDR3 sequences, roughly 13% of them seen only once. This clonotype was counted only a few times. Its antigen is unidentified. One junction end disagrees with the germline gene, perhaps due to a read error. Study-wide findings and caveats: Ophthalmopathy could be told apart from stable hyperthyroidism with a 13 V-J model. Also found in blood were most expanded thyroid clonotypes above 0.001.

Sequencing was performed on blood. The sequence was obtained from a woman under 30 with Graves' hyperthyroidism.

CDR3 protein: CASSPLHHTSDTDTRYF. CDR3 nucleotide sequence: TGTGCCAGCAGTCCTTTACATCATACTAGCGACACAGATACGCGGTATTTT. The chain carries TRBV28 and TRBJ2-3; 7 bases line up with TRBD2. Germline V gives CDR1 MDHEN, CDR2 SYDVKM. This CDR3 spans 17 amino acids.